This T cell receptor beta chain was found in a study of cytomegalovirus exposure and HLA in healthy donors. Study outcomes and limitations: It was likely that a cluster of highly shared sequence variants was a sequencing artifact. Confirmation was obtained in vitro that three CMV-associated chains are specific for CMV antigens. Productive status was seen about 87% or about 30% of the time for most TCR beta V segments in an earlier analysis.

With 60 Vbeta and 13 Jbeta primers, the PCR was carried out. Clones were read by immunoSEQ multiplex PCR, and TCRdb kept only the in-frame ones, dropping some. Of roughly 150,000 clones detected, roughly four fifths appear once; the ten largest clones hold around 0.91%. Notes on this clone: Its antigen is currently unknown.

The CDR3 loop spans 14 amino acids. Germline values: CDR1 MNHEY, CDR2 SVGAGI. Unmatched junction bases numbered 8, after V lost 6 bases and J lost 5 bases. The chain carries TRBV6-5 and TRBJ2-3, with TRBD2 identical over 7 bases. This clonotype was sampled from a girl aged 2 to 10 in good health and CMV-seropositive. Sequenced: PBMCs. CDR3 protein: CASRSGTPQDTQYF. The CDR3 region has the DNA TGTGCCAGCAGGAGCGGGACCCCCCAAGATACGCAGTATTTT.